These T cell receptor beta chains were read from a single sample in a study of Graves' ophthalmopathy and Graves' hyperthyroidism. One entry per CDR3 protein, called by TCRdb with MiXCR from the multiplex PCR reads. The data contain around 470,000 distinct CDR3 sequences, 13% to 15% of them singletons. Sequencing was carried out using blood. These TCRs come from a woman between 25 and 40 years old with Graves' ophthalmopathy. The CDR3 runs from the conserved cysteine through the conserved F or W. Each record gives: V gene, J gene, CDR3 protein.

>TRBV6-2/TRBV6-3|TRBJ2-2
CASSSQIGELFF
>TRBV30|TRBJ1-6
CAGTGEYNSPLHF
>TRBV7-9|TRBJ1-3
CASSYSTGGGNTIYF
>TRBV30|TRBJ2-5
CAWSPDGGGETQYF
>TRBV20-1|TRBJ1-6
CSARSGQGVLEYSPLHF
>TRBV20-1|TRBJ2-7
CSAFERGGLSYEQYF
>TRBV28|TRBJ2-2
CASIPQGPGELFF
>TRBV4-1|TRBJ1-5
CASSQFTETTSSGQPQHF
>TRBV6-2/TRBV6-3|TRBJ2-5
CASSWGRVQETQYF
>TRBV30|TRBJ2-7
CAWERTQEQYF
>TRBV6-5|TRBJ2-5
CASSYPGQSQETQYF
>TRBV28|TRBJ2-2
CASSLPVRENTGELFF
>TRBV12-5|TRBJ2-5
CASVGGSQGTQYF
>TRBV29-1|TRBJ1-3
CSVEGRGQGGNTIYF
>TRBV30|TRBJ2-7
CAWSGWDWEQYF
>TRBV13|TRBJ2-7
CASSPKGQRPPYEQYF
>TRBV7-6|TRBJ2-2
CASSRASNFYPGELFF
>TRBV12-3/TRBV12-4|TRBJ1-5
CASCREIWGYSNQPQHF
>TRBV20-1|TRBJ2-7
CSARDLGIWDEQYF
>TRBV30|TRBJ1-1
CAWSETGEAFF
>TRBV20-1|TRBJ1-1
CSAPDRATEAFF
>TRBV11-1|TRBJ1-1
CASSLLDGQGNTEAFF
>TRBV28|TRBJ1-2
CASSPPLTGDNYGYTF
>TRBV6-5|TRBJ1-1
CASSWRGHTEAFF
>TRBV6-2/TRBV6-3|TRBJ2-2
CASVPGQVGVNTGELFF
>TRBV27|TRBJ1-1
CASGIGRAEAFF
>TRBV4-1|TRBJ1-1
CASSHYRGGNTEAFF
>TRBV7-3|TRBJ1-5
CASSLNGLRMDYSNQPQHF
>TRBV15|TRBJ1-5
CATSINHPSAPQHF
>TRBV2|TRBJ2-2
CASSPLKGTGELFF
>TRBV5-1|TRBJ2-7
CASSVTSGGPGEQYF
>TRBV4-1|TRBJ2-5
CASSQLIGTGPQETQYF
>TRBV28|TRBJ2-7
CASRDLEGGYEQYF
>TRBV6-8|TRBJ2-7
CASRRLGLADPEQYF
>TRBV19|TRBJ1-2
CASSRSGEYGYTF